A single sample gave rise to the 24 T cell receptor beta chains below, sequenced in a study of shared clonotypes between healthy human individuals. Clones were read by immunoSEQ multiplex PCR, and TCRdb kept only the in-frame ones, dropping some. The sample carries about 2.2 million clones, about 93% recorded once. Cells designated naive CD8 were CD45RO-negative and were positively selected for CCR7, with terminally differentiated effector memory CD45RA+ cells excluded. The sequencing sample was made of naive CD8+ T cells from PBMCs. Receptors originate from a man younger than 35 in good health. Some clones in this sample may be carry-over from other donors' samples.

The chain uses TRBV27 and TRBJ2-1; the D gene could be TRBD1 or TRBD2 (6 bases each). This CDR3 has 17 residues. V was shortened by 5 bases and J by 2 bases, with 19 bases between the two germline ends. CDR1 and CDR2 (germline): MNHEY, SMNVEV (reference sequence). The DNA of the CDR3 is TGTGCCAGCAGTCCGATAGGGGGGATCGTCCCCTACAATGAGCAGTTCTTC. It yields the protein CASSPIGGIVPYNEQFF.

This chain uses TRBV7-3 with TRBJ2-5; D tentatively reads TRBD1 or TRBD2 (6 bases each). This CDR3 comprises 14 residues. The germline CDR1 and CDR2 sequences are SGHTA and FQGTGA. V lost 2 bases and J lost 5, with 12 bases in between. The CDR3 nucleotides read TGTGCCAGCAGCTTATTGGGGGGCGAGGAGACCCAGTACTTC. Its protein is CASSLLGGEETQYF.

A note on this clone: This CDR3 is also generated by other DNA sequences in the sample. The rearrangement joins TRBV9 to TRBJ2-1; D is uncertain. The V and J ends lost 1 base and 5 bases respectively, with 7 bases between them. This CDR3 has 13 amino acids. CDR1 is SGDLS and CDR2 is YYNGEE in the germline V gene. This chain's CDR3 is CASSVRADNEQFF. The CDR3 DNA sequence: TGTGCCAGCAGCGTAAGGGCTGACAATGAGCAGTTCTTC. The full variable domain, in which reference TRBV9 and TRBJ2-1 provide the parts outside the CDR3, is DSGVTQTPKHLITATGQRVTLRCSPRSGDLSVYWYQQSLDQGLQFLIQYYNGEERAKGNILERFSAQQFPDLHSELNLSSLELGDSALYFCASSVRADNEQFFGPGTRLTVL.

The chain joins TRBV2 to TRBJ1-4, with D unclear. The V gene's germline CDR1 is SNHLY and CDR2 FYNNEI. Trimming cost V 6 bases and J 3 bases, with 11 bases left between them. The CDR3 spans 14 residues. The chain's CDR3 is CASSGREANEKLFF. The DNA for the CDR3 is TGTGCCAGCAGCGGGAGGGAGGCTAATGAAAAACTGTTTTTT.

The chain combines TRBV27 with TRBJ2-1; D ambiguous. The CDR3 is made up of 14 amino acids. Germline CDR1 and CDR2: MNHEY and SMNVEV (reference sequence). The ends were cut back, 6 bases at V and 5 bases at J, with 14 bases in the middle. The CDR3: CASSLAGPHNEQFF. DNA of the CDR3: TGTGCCAGCAGCCTCGCCGGGCCCCACAATGAGCAGTTCTTC.

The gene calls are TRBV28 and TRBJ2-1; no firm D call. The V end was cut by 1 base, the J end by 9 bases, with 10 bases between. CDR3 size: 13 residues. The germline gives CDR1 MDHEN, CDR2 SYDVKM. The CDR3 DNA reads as TGTGCCAGCAGTTTATTTAGAGCATCTGAGCAGTTCTTC. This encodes CASSLFRASEQFF.

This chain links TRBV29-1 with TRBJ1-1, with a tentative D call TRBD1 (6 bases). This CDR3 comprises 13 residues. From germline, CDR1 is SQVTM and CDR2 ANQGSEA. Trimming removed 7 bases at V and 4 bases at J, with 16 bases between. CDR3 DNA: TGCAGCGCCGAACAGGGTCGGGGCACTGAAGCTTTCTTT. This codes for CSAEQGRGTEAFF.

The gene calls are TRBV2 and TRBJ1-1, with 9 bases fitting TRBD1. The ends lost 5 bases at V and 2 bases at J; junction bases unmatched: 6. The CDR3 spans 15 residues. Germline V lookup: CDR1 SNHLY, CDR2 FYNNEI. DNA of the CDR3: TGTGCCAGCAGTCCCTACAGGGGGCTTAACACTGAAGCTTTCTTT. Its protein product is CASSPYRGLNTEAFF.

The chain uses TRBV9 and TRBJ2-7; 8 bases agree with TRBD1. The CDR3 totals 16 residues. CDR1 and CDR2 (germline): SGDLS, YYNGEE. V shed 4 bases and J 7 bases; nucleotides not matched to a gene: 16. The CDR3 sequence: CASSPNSDQGAGEQYF. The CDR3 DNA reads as TGTGCCAGCAGCCCCAATTCCGACCAGGGGGCGGGTGAGCAGTACTTC. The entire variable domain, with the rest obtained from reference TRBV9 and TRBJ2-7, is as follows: DSGVTQTPKHLITATGQRVTLRCSPRSGDLSVYWYQQSLDQGLQFLIQYYNGEERAKGNILERFSAQQFPDLHSELNLSSLELGDSALYFCASSPNSDQGAGEQYFGPGTRLTVT.

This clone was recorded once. CDR3 residues: CSARRPDEQYF. DNA for the CDR3: TGCAGTGCTAGAAGGCCTGACGAGCAGTACTTC. The chain recombines TRBV20-1 with TRBJ2-7; no definite D call. CDR1 is DFQATT and CDR2 is SNEGSKA in the germline V gene (reference sequence). V was cut by 2 bases and J by 5 bases, with 7 bases left in between. The length of the CDR3 is 11 residues.

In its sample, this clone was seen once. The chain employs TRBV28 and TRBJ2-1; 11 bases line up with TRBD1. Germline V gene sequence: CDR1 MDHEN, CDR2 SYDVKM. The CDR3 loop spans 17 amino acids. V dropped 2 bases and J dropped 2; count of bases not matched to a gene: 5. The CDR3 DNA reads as TGTGCCAGCAGTTTAAGGACAGGGGGCCCTACCTACAATGAGCAGTTCTTC. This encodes CASSLRTGGPTYNEQFF.

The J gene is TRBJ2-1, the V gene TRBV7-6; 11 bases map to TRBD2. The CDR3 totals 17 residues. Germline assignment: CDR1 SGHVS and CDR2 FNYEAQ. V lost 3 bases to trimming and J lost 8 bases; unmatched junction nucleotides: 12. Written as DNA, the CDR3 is TGTGCCAGCAGCTTCGGAAGGGGACTAGCGGAGGCGGATGAGCAGTTCTTC. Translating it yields CASSFGRGLAEADEQFF.

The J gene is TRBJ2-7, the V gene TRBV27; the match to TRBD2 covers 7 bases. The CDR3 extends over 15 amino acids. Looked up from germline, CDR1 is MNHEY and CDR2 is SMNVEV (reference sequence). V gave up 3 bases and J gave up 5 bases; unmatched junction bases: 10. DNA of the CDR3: TGTGCCAGCAGTTTTCTAGCGGTACACCTTCACGAGCAGTACTTC. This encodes CASSFLAVHLHEQYF.

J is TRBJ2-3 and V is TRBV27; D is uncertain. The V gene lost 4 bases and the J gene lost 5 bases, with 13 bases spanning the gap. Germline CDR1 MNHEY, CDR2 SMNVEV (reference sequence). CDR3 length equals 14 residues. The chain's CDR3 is CASSSLLPIDTQYF. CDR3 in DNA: TGTGCCAGCAGTTCACTGTTACCGATAGATACGCAGTATTTT.

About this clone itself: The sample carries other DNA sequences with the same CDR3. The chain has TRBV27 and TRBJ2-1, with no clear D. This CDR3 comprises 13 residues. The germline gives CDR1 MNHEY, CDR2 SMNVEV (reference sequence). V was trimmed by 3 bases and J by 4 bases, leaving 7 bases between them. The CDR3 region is CASSFQGYNEQFF. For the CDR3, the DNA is TGTGCCAGCAGTTTTCAAGGGTACAATGAGCAGTTCTTC.

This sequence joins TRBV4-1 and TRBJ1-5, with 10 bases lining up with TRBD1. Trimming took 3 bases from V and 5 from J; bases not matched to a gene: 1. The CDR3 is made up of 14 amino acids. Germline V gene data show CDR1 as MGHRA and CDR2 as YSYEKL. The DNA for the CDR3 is TGCGCCAGCAGCCAGACAGGGGGCTATCAGCCCCAGCATTTT. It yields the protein CASSQTGGYQPQHF.

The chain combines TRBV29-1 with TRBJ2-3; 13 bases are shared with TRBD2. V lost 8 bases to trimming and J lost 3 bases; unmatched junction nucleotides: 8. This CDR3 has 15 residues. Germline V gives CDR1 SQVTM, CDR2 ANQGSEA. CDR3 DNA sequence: TGCAGCTCAAAAAGGACTAGCGGGAGTACAGATACGCAGTATTTT. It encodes CSSKRTSGSTDTQYF.

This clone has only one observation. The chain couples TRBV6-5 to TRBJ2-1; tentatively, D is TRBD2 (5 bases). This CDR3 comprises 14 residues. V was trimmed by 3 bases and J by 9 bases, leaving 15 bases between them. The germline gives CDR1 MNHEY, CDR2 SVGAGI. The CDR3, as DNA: TGTGCCAGCAGTTATGTTGAGGGTTCTTTTGAGCAGTTCTTC. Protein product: CASSYVEGSFEQFF.

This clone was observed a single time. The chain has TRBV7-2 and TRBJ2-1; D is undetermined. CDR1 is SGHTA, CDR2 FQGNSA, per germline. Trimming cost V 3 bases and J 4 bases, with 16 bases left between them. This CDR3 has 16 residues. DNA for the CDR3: TGTGCCAGCAGCTTTGTGACACCCTCATCATACAATGAGCAGTTCTTC. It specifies CASSFVTPSSYNEQFF. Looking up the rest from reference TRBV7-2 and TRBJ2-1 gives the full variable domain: GAGVSQSPSNKVTEKGKDVELRCDPISGHTALYWYRQSLGQGLEFLIYFQGNSAPDKSGLPSDRFSAERTGGSVSTLTIQRTQQEDSAVYLCASSFVTPSSYNEQFFGPGTRLTVL.

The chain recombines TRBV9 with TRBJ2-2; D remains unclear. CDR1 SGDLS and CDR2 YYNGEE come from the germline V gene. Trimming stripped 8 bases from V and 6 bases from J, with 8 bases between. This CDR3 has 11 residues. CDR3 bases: TGTGCCAGTTCTTTCTCCGGGGAGCTGTTTTTT. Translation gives CASSFSGELFF.

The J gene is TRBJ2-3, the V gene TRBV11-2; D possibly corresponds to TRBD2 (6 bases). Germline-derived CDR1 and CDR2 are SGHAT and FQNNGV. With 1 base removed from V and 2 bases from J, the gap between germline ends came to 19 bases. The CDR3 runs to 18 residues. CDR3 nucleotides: TGTGCCAGCAGCTTAGGGGAGGCGTACGGAGCAGCCACAGATACGCAGTATTTT. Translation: CASSLGEAYGAATDTQYF.

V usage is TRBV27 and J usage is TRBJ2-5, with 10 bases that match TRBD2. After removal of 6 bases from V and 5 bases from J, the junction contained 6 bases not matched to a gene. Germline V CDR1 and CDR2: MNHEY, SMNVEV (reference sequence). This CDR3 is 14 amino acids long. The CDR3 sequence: CASRLAGAFETQYF. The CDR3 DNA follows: TGTGCCAGCAGGCTAGCGGGAGCTTTTGAGACCCAGTACTTC.

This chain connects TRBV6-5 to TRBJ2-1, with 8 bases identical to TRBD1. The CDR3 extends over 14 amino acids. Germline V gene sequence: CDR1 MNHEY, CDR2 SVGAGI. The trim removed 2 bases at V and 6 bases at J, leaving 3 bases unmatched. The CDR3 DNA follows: TGTGCCAGCAGTTACGACCAGGGGGCCAATGAGCAGTTCTTC. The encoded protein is CASSYDQGANEQFF.

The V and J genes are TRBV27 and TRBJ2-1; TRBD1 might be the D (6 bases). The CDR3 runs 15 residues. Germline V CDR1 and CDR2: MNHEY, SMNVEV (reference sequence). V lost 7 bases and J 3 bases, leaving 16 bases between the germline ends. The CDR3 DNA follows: TGTGCCAGCAAATACCGGGACACCCGCTACAATGAGCAGTTCTTC. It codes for CASKYRDTRYNEQFF.